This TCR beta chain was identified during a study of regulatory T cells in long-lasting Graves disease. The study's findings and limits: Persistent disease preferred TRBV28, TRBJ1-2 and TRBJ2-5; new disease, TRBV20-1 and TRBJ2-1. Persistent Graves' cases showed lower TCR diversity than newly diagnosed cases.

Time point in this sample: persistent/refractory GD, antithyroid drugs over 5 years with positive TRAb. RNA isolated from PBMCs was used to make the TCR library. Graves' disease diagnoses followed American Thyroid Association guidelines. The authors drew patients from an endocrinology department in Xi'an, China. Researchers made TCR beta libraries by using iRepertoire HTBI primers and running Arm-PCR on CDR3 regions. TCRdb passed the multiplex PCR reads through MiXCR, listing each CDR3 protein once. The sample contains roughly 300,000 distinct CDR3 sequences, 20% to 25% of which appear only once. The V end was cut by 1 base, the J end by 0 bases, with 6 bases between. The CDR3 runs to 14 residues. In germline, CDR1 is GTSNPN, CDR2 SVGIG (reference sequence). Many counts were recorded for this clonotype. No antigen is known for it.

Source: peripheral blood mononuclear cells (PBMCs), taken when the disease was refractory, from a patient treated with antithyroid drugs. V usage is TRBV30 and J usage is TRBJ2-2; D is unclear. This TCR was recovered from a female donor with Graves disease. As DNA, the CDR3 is TGTGCCTGGAGTGCCGGAGCGAACACCGGGGAGCTGTTTTTT. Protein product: CAWSAGANTGELFF.